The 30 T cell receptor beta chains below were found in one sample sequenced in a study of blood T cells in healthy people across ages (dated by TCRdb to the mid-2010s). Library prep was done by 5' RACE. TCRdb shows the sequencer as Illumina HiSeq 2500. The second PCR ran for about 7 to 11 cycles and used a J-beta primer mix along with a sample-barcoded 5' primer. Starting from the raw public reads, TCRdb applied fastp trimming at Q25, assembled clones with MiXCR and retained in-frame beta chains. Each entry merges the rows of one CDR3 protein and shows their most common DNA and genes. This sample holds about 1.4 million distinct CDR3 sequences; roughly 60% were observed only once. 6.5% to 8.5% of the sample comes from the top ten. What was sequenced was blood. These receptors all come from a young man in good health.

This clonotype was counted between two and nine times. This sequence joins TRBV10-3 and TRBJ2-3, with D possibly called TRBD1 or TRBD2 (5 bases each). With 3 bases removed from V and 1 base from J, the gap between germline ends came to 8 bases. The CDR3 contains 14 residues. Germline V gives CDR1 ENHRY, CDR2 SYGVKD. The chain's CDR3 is CAISEGTGTDTQYF. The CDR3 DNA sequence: TGTGCCATCAGTGAAGGGACGGGCACAGATACGCAGTATTTT.

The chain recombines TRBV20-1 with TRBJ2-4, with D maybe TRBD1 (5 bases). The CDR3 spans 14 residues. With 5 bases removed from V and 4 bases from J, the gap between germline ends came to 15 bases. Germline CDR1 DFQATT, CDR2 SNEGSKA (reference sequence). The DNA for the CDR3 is TGCAGTGCTCGAGCAGGGCGGACAAAAAACATTCAGTACTTC. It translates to CSARAGRTKNIQYF.

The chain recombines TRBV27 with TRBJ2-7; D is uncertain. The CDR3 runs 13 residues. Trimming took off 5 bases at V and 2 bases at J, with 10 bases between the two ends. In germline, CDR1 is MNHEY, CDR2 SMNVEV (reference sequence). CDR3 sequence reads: CASSIRRAYEQYF. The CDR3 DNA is TGTGCCAGCAGTATACGCCGGGCCTACGAGCAGTACTTC.

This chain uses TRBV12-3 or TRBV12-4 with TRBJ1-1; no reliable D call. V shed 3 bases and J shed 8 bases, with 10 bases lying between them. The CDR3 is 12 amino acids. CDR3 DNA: TGTGCCAGCAGTTTCAGTATCCGCGAAGCTTTCTTT. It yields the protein CASSFSIREAFF.

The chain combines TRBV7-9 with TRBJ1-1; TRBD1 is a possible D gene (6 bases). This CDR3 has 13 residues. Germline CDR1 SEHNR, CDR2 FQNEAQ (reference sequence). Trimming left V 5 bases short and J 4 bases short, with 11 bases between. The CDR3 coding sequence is TGTGCCAGCAGCCAGGGGCCTGGCACTGAAGCTTTCTTT. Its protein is CASSQGPGTEAFF.

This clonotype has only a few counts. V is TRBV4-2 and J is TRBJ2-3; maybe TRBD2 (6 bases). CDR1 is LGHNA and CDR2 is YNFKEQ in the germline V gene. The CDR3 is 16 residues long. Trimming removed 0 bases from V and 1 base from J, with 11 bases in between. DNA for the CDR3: TGTGCCAGCAGCCAAGATGCGGGGCTTGGCACAGATACGCAGTATTTT. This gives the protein CASSQDAGLGTDTQYF.

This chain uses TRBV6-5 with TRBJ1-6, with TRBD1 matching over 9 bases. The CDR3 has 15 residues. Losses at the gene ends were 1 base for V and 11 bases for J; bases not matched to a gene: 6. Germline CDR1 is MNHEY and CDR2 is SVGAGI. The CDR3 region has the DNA TGTGCCAGCAGTTACTTGGGACAGGGTGCTCCACCCCTCCACTTT. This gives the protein CASSYLGQGAPPLHF.

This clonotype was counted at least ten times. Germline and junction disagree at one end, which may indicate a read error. The chain's CDR3 is CASSTAYEQYF. The CDR3 coding sequence is TGCGCCAGCAGTACAGCCTACGAGCAGTACTTC. V is TRBV19 and J is TRBJ2-7; D is ambiguous. In germline, CDR1 is LNHDA, CDR2 SQIVND (reference sequence). CDR3 length: 11 residues.

Here the CDR3 reads CASSFGTFGAYGYTF. Here the CDR3 DNA reads TGTGCCAGCAGCTTCGGCACCTTCGGAGCCTATGGCTACACCTTC. The genes are TRBV5-6 and TRBJ1-2; the D is unclear. Germline-derived CDR1 and CDR2 are SGHDT and YYEEEE. Trimming removed 2 bases from V and 4 bases from J, with 15 bases in between. The CDR3 loop spans 15 amino acids.

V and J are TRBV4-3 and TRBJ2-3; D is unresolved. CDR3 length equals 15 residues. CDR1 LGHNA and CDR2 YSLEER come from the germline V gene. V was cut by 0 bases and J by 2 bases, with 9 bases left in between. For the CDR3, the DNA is TGCGCCAGCAGCCAAGATCTCCTCTCCACAGATACGCAGTATTTT. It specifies CASSQDLLSTDTQYF.

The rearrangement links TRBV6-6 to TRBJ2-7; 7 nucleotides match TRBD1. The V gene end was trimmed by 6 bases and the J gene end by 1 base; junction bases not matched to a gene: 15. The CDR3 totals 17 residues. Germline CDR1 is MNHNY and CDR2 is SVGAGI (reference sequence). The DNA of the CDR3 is TGTGCCAGCAGCCACAACCCCTCGACAGGGTGGTCCTACGAGCAGTACTTC. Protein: CASSHNPSTGWSYEQYF.

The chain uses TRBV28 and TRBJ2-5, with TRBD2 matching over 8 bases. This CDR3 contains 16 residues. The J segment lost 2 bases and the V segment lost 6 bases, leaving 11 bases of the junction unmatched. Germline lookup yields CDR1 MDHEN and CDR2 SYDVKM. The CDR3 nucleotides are TGTGCCAGCAGACATCCGGGACTAGGGACACAAGAGACCCAGTACTTC. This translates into CASRHPGLGTQETQYF.

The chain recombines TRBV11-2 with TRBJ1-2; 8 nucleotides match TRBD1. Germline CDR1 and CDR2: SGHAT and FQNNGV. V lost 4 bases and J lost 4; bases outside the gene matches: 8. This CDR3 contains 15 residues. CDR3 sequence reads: CASSYGQGHRYGYTF. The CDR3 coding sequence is TGTGCCAGCAGCTACGGACAGGGCCACCGCTATGGCTACACCTTC.

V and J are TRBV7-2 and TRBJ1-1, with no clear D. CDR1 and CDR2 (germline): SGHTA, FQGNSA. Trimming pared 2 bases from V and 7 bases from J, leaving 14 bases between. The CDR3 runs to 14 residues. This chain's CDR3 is CASSLLMGTGEAFF. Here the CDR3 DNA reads TGTGCCAGCAGCTTATTAATGGGCACCGGTGAAGCTTTCTTT. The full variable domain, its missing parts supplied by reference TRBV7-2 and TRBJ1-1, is GAGVSQSPSNKVTEKGKDVELRCDPISGHTALYWYRQSLGQGLEFLIYFQGNSAPDKSGLPSDRFSAERTGGSVSTLTIQRTQQEDSAVYLCASSLLMGTGEAFFGQGTRLTVV.

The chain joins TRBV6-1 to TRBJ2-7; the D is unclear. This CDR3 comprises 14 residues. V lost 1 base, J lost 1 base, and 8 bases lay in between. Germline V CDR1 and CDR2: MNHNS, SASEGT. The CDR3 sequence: CASSEVAYSYEQYV. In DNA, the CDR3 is TGTGCCAGCAGTGAAGTCGCCTATTCCTACGAGCAGTACGTC.

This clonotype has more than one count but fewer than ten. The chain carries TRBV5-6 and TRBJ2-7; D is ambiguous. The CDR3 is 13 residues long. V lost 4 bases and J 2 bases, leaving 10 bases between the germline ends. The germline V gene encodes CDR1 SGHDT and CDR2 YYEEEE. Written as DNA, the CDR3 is TGTGCCAGCAGCGCGGACGTAACCTACGAGCAGTACTTC. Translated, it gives CASSADVTYEQYF.

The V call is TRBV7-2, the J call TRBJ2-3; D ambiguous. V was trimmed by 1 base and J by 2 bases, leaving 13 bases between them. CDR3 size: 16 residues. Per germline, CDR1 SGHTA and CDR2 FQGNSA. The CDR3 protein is CASSLGQALSTDTQYF. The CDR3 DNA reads TGTGCCAGCAGCTTAGGGCAGGCCCTTTCCACAGATACGCAGTATTTT.

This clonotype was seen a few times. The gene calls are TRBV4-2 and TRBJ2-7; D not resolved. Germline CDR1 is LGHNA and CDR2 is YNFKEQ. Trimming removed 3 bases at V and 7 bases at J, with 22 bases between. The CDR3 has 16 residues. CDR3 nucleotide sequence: TGTGCCAGCAGCCAGGAAATAAGGTCCCCCTACAATGAGCAGTACTTC. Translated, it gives CASSQEIRSPYNEQYF.

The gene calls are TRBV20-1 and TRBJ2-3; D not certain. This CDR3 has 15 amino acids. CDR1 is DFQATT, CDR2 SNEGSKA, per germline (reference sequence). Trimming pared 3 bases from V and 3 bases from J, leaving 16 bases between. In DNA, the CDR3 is TGCAGTGCTAGCCCCCCCAGTATGGTTACAGATACGCAGTATTTT. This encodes CSASPPSMVTDTQYF.

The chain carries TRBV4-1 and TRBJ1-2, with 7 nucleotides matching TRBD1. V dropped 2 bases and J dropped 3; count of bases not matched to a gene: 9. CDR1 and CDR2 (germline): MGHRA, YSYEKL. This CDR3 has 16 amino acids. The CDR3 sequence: CASSQSKGAGDYGYTF. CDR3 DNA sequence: TGCGCCAGCAGCCAAAGCAAGGGGGCCGGGGACTATGGCTACACCTTC.

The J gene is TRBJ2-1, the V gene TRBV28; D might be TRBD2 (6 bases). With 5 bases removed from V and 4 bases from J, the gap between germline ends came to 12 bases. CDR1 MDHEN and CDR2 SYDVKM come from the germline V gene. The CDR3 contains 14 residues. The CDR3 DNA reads TGTGCCAGCAGTGGCGTGGGGGGTTACAATGAGCAGTTCTTC. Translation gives CASSGVGGYNEQFF.

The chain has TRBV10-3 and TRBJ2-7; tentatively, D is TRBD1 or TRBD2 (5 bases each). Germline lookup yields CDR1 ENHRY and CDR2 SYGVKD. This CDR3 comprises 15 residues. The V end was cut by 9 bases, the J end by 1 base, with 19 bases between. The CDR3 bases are TGTGCCATTTCTCCCCTCGGGACCCTTTCCTACGAGCAGTACTTC. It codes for CAISPLGTLSYEQYF.

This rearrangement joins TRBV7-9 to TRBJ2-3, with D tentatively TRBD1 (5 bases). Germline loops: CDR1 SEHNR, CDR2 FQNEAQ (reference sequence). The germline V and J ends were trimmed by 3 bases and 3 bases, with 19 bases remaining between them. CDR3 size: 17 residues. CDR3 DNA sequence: TGTGCCAGCAGCTTTAGTCGACAGCACCATGGTACAGATACGCAGTATTTT. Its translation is CASSFSRQHHGTDTQYF.

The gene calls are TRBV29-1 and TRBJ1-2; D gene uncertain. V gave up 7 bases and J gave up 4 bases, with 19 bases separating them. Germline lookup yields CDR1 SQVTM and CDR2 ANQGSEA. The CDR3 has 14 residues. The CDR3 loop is CSAKNPSHVYGYTF. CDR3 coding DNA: TGCAGCGCTAAAAACCCATCGCACGTCTATGGCTACACCTTC.

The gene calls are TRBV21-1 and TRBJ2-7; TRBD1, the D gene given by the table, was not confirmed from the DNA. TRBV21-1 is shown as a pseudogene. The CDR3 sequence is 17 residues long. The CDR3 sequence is CASSSRDGGPRHNEQYF. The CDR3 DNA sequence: TGTGCCAGCAGCTCTCGGGACGGGGGGCCGAGACACAATGAGCAGTACTTC.

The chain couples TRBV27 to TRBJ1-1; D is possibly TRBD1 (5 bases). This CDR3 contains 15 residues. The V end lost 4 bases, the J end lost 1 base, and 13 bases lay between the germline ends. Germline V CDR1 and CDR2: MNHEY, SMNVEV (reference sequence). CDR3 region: CASSSGGRGNTEAFF. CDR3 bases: TGTGCCAGCAGTTCTGGGGGGAGGGGGAACACTGAAGCTTTCTTT.

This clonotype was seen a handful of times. The CDR3 coding sequence is TGTGCCAGCAGTCCGAAGCCCCTTGGTGAAAAACTGTTTTTT. This translates into CASSPKPLGEKLFF. V usage is TRBV28 and J usage is TRBJ1-4; D call uncertain. Deletions cut 5 bases from V and 7 bases from J, with 14 bases between. This CDR3 comprises 14 residues. The germline V gene has CDR1 MDHEN and CDR2 SYDVKM.

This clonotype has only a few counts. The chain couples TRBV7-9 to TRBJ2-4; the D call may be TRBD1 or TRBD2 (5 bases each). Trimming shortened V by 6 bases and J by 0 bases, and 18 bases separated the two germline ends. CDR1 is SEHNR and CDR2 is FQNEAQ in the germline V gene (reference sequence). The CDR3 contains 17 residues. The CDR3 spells CASRGPGTALAKNIQYF. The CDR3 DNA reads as TGTGCCAGCAGGGGTCCCGGGACCGCACTAGCCAAAAACATTCAGTACTTC. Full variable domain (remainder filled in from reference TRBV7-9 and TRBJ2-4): DTGVSQNPRHKITKRGQNVTFRCDPISEHNRLYWYRQTLGQGPEFLTYFQNEAQLEKSRLLSDRFSAERPKGSFSTLEIQRTEQGDSAMYLCASRGPGTALAKNIQYFGAGTRLSVL.

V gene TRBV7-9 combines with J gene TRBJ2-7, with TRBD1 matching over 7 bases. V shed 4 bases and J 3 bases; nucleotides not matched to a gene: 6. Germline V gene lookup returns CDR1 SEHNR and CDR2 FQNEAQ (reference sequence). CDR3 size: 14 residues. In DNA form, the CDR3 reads TGTGCCAGCAGCTCCGGGACAGCTAACTACGAGCAGTACTTC. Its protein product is CASSSGTANYEQYF.

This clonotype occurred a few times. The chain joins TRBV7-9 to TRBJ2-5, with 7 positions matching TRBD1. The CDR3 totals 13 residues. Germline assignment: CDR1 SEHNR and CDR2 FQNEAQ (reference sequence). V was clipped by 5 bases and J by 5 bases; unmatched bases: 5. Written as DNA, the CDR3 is TGTGCCAGCAGCCCAAGGGGGCCGGAGACCCAGTACTTC. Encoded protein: CASSPRGPETQYF.